Detailed here is one T cell receptor (beta chain). This entry is derived from a study of Ad26.COV2.S vaccination and SARS-CoV-2 variants. TCRdb keeps only in-frame clones here, not all; method: immunoSEQ multiplex PCR. This table holds some 250,000 clones, approximately 88% found once. Noted treatment: approximately 18 received Ad26.COV2.S at low or high dose, single or two shots; roughly five received placebo; per-sample allocation not given. Collection of samples fell on day 63 after the first vaccine or placebo injection. The CDR3 is 14 residues long. Germline CDR1 is SGHTA and CDR2 is FQGTGA. The J segment lost 6 bases and the V segment lost 3 bases, leaving 4 bases of the junction unmatched.

The chain joins TRBV7-3 to TRBJ2-1; TRBD2 agrees at 8 bases. Sequencing was performed on peripheral blood, taken in a trial of Ad26.COV2.S vaccine versus placebo. This TCR was recovered from a person aged 18-60 years who received the Ad26.COV2.S COVID-19 vaccine or a placebo. The CDR3 DNA sequence: TGTGCCAGCAGCTTTAGCGGGATAACCAATGAGCAGTTCTTC. Encoded protein: CASSFSGITNEQFF.